This T cell receptor (beta chain) was recorded in a study of read filtering for tumor transcriptome and immune sequencing. Study-wide context: Mean patient age was roughly 61 years, range about 45 to 85; 16 to 20 male, 12 to 15 female.

Molecular barcoded adaptors covering alpha/delta and beta/gamma chains were used on roughly 370 ng RNA. From the reads, TCRdb called clonotypes with MiXCR, one entry per CDR3 protein. The profile shows over 45,000 distinct CDR3 sequences, around 19% of them singletons. Study-wide points: Even smaller IR-seq throughput identified most shared clonotypes. About four fifths of IR-seq clonotypes had one read, totaling around 4% of reads; RNA-seq: about 74% and 41%.

The sample holds many counts of this clonotype. The antigen is unknown. The germline V gene has CDR1 SEHNR and CDR2 FQNEAQ (reference sequence). This CDR3 is 15 amino acids long. With V trimmed by 5 bases and J by 6 bases, 7 bases remained unmatched. The sequence was collected from a donor aged 40 or over with multiple myeloma. The V call is TRBV7-9, the J call TRBJ2-1; 10 nucleotides agree with TRBD2. The sample consisted of a population of CD138-negative cells sorted from bone marrow. CDR3 in DNA: TGTGCCAGCAGCCCCCGGACTAGCGGTCGCAATGAGCAGTTCTTC. Protein: CASSPRTSGRNEQFF.